The 32 T cell receptor beta chains below all came from one sample that was sequenced in a study of shared clonotypes between healthy human individuals. Generated by immunoSEQ multiplex PCR, the TCRdb table keeps only in-frame clones and is missing some. The sample has approximately 1,500,000 clones; roughly 96% are singletons. Material for sequencing was naive CD4+ T cells sorted from blood. Subset specified: CD45RA+ positively selected. The receptors here all came from a man under 40 in good health.

The rearrangement uses TRBV19 and TRBJ1-3; maybe TRBD1 (5 bases). The CDR3 totals 17 residues. Germline-derived CDR1 and CDR2 are LNHDA and SQIVND (reference sequence). Trimming shortened V by 7 bases and J by 0 bases, and 19 bases separated the two germline ends. CDR3: CASTLRARASSGNTIYF. CDR3 nucleotides: TGTGCCAGTACTCTCAGGGCCAGGGCCAGCTCTGGAAACACCATATATTTT.

This clone is a singleton in its sample. This chain connects TRBV11-2 to TRBJ2-7, with a possible D match to TRBD2 (6 bases). CDR1 and CDR2 from the germline V gene are SGHAT and FQNNGV. The CDR3 contains 15 residues. V dropped 0 bases and J dropped 3 bases, with 12 bases sitting between them. CDR3 sequence reads: CASSLEAGRIYEQYF. The CDR3 DNA reads TGTGCCAGCAGCTTAGAGGCGGGGAGGATCTACGAGCAGTACTTC.

Concerning this clone: The sample has other DNA sequences that encode this CDR3 too. This chain joins TRBV6-6 and TRBJ2-1; 10 bases match TRBD1. The germline CDR1 and CDR2 sequences are MNHNY and SVGAGI (reference sequence). The CDR3 is made up of 15 amino acids. The V segment lost 2 bases and the J segment 6 bases; nucleotides outside the gene matches: 4. The CDR3: CASSYRDRGSNEQFF. CDR3 nucleotides: TGTGCCAGCAGTTACCGGGACAGGGGCAGCAATGAGCAGTTCTTC.

This chain connects TRBV4-1 to TRBJ2-7; D is possibly TRBD2 (6 bases). In germline, CDR1 is MGHRA, CDR2 YSYEKL. Trimming pared 1 base from V and 3 bases from J, leaving 16 bases between. This CDR3 region has 16 residues. DNA for the CDR3: TGCGCCAGCAGCCAAGGTATCGGACTAAAAGGCTACGAGCAGTACTTC. Translated: CASSQGIGLKGYEQYF.

CDR3 amino acids: CASSPGQAHSEAFF. In nucleotides, the CDR3 is TGTGCCAGCTCACCGGGACAAGCACACTCCGAAGCTTTCTTT. The rearrangement links TRBV18 to TRBJ1-1; possible D gene TRBD1, 6 bases. Germline lookup yields CDR1 KGHSH and CDR2 LQKENI. V lost 3 bases, J lost 8 bases, and 16 bases lay in between. The CDR3 spans 14 residues.

J is TRBJ2-4 and V is TRBV5-4, with D maybe TRBD2 (5 bases). V lost 4 bases and J 3 bases, leaving 20 bases between the germline ends. CDR1 is SGHNT and CDR2 is YYREEE in the germline V gene (reference sequence). This CDR3 spans 17 amino acids. Here the CDR3 DNA reads TGTGCCAGCAGCCGGAGAGGACTCCAGCTAGGCAAAAACATTCAGTACTTC. Translated, it gives CASSRRGLQLGKNIQYF.

V usage is TRBV5-4 and J usage is TRBJ2-1; the match to TRBD2 covers 11 bases. The junction had 10 bases not matched to a gene; V was cut back by 5 bases and J by 9 bases. The CDR3 is 15 residues long. Germline CDR1 reads SGHNT; CDR2 reads YYREEE (reference sequence). The CDR3, as DNA: TGTGCCAGCAGTTCTACTAGCGGGAGAAGAGGTGAGCAGTTCTTC. This encodes CASSSTSGRRGEQFF.

The chain combines TRBV19 with TRBJ2-1; D call uncertain. The CDR3 is made up of 15 amino acids. Trimming left V 1 base short and J 0 bases short, with 7 bases between. Germline CDR1 is LNHDA and CDR2 is SQIVND (reference sequence). The CDR3: CASSIAESSYNEQFF. The DNA of the CDR3 is TGTGCCAGTAGTATAGCAGAGAGCTCCTACAATGAGCAGTTCTTC.

The rearrangement links TRBV5-1 to TRBJ2-1, with D possibly matching TRBD2 (6 bases). Trimming removed 2 bases at V and 10 bases at J, with 16 bases between. The CDR3 contains 14 residues. Germline lookup yields CDR1 SGHRS and CDR2 YFSETQ. The CDR3 bases are TGCGCCAGCAGCTTTTTCGGCCGGGCGGGAGAGCAGTTCTTC. It is translated as CASSFFGRAGEQFF.

J is TRBJ2-7 and V is TRBV15; 10 positions agree with TRBD2. Germline CDR1 and CDR2: LNHNV and YYDKDF (reference sequence). The CDR3 is made up of 17 amino acids. V lost 2 bases, J lost 0 bases, and 7 bases stayed unmatched. CDR3 protein: CATSRTSGTALSYEQYF. The DNA of the CDR3 is TGTGCCACCAGCAGAACTAGCGGGACCGCGCTCTCCTACGAGCAGTACTTC.

About this clone: The same CDR3 is also encoded by other DNA sequences in this sample. The chain carries TRBV5-1 and TRBJ2-3, with 9 bases aligning to TRBD2. Trimming took 4 bases from V and 3 from J; bases not matched to a gene: 3. In germline, CDR1 is SGHRS, CDR2 YFSETQ. CDR3 length: 14 amino acids. The CDR3 loop reads CASSSSGSTDTQYF. Here the CDR3 DNA reads TGCGCCAGCAGCAGTAGCGGGAGTACAGATACGCAGTATTTT.

The chain links TRBV5-4 to TRBJ2-3; 11 nucleotides agree with TRBD2. This CDR3 region has 16 residues. From germline, CDR1 is SGHNT and CDR2 YYREEE (reference sequence). With V trimmed by 0 bases and J by 4 bases, 4 bases remained unmatched. The chain's CDR3 is CASSLGIAGGPDTQYF. In DNA, the CDR3 is TGTGCCAGCAGCTTGGGGATAGCGGGAGGGCCAGATACGCAGTATTTT.

V and J are TRBV7-9 and TRBJ2-5, with unresolved D. V was cut by 1 base and J by 4 bases, with 10 bases left in between. This CDR3 is 14 amino acids long. Germline CDR1 is SEHNR and CDR2 is FQNEAQ (reference sequence). The CDR3: CASSLVPERETQYF. The CDR3 nucleotides are TGTGCCAGCAGCTTAGTCCCGGAGAGAGAGACCCAGTACTTC.

The V call is TRBV18, the J call TRBJ2-7; 8 bases are shared with TRBD1. Germline lookup yields CDR1 KGHSH and CDR2 LQKENI. This CDR3 is built from 17 residues. The V and J ends lost 3 bases and 5 bases, in that order; junction bases with no gene match: 15. CDR3 nucleotides: TGTGCCAGCTCACCCCTGTCTGGGACAGGTACGTTCCACGAGCAGTACTTC. Translated: CASSPLSGTGTFHEQYF.

Concerning this clone: Different DNA sequences within this sample yield the same CDR3. The chain joins TRBV7-6 to TRBJ2-3, with TRBD2 matching 9 bases. CDR3 length equals 16 residues. Per the germline V gene, CDR1 is SGHVS and CDR2 is FNYEAQ. The V and J ends lost 1 base and 1 base, in that order; junction bases with no gene match: 3. CDR3 sequence (DNA): TGTGCCAGCAGCTTAGGAGCGGGAGGAGGCACAGATACGCAGTATTTT. This translates into CASSLGAGGGTDTQYF.

This chain links TRBV7-2 with TRBJ2-1; weak D call: TRBD2 (6 bases). CDR1 is SGHTA and CDR2 is FQGNSA in the germline V gene. Trimming cost V 4 bases and J 4 bases, with 11 bases left between them. The length of the CDR3 is 14 residues. As DNA, the CDR3 is TGTGCCAGCAGCTACGGAGGGCCGTACAATGAGCAGTTCTTC. It yields the protein CASSYGGPYNEQFF.

The rearrangement links TRBV4-3 to TRBJ2-2; D is unresolved. The germline CDR1 and CDR2 sequences are LGHNA and YSLEER. The CDR3 has 14 amino acids. The V end was cut by 0 bases, the J end by 6 bases, with 8 bases between. CDR3 coding DNA: TGCGCCAGCAGCCAAGATCGCCCCTCCGGGGAGCTGTTTTTT. Its protein is CASSQDRPSGELFF.

This clone is a singleton in its sample. The rearrangement links TRBV7-2 to TRBJ2-1; D unclear. Germline CDR1 reads SGHTA; CDR2 reads FQGNSA. V dropped 7 bases and J dropped 0 bases, with 13 bases sitting between them. This CDR3 spans 15 amino acids. CDR3 sequence reads: CASNIGPSSYNEQFF. CDR3 nucleotide sequence: TGTGCCAGCAATATCGGTCCTAGCTCCTACAATGAGCAGTTCTTC. Filled out from reference TRBV7-2 and TRBJ2-1, the complete variable domain reads GAGVSQSPSNKVTEKGKDVELRCDPISGHTALYWYRQSLGQGLEFLIYFQGNSAPDKSGLPSDRFSAERTGGSVSTLTIQRTQQEDSAVYLCASNIGPSSYNEQFFGPGTRLTVL.

This chain connects TRBV5-4 to TRBJ1-1; D perhaps matches TRBD1 (6 bases). The CDR3 loop spans 15 amino acids. V dropped 0 bases and J dropped 1 base, with 10 bases sitting between them. Germline-derived CDR1 and CDR2 are SGHNT and YYREEE (reference sequence). The CDR3 nucleotides read TGTGCCAGCAGCTTGGACCCGACAGGGAACACTGAAGCTTTCTTT. Translated: CASSLDPTGNTEAFF.

V and J are TRBV14 and TRBJ2-3; no clear D. This CDR3 is built from 17 residues. Trimming shortened V by 1 base and J by 2 bases, and 16 bases separated the two germline ends. The germline V gene has CDR1 SGHDN and CDR2 FVKESK. CDR3 amino acids: CASSQVSKFPFTDTQYF. The CDR3 DNA reads as TGTGCCAGCAGCCAAGTCTCAAAATTCCCGTTCACAGATACGCAGTATTTT.

The rearrangement uses TRBV2 and TRBJ2-5; the D gene is possibly TRBD1 (6 bases). Germline CDR1 and CDR2: SNHLY and FYNNEI. This CDR3 has 14 residues. The V gene lost 11 bases and the J gene lost 4 bases, with 20 bases spanning the gap. Here the CDR3 reads CAGRPSLGAETQYF. CDR3 DNA sequence: TGTGCCGGTCGGCCCTCTTTGGGGGCAGAGACCCAGTACTTC. Complete variable domain (other parts from reference TRBV2 and TRBJ2-5): EPEVTQTPSHQVTQMGQEVILRCVPISNHLYFYWYRQILGQKVEFLVSFYNNEISEKSEIFDDQFSVERPDGSNFTLKIRSTKLEDSAMYFCAGRPSLGAETQYFGPGTRLLVL.

The chain joins TRBV9 to TRBJ1-5; D is possibly TRBD1 (6 bases). Germline V gene lookup returns CDR1 SGDLS and CDR2 YYNGEE. The CDR3 is made up of 15 amino acids. Between the trimmed V and J ends, which lost 3 bases and 0 bases, there was a span of 10 bases. The CDR3 protein is CASSATGFSNQPQHF. The CDR3 nucleotides are TGTGCCAGCAGCGCGACAGGTTTTAGCAATCAGCCCCAGCATTTT.

The chain carries TRBV28 and TRBJ2-7; TRBD2 might be the D (6 bases). Germline CDR1 MDHEN, CDR2 SYDVKM. CDR3 size: 18 residues. V was trimmed by 3 bases and J by 0 bases, leaving 21 bases between them. The CDR3 coding sequence is TGTGCCAGCAGTTTCCCCGGTGTAGGTCAGGGAGGCTCCTACGAGCAGTACTTC. This encodes CASSFPGVGQGGSYEQYF.

The sample holds one count of this clone. This chain connects TRBV6-1 to TRBJ1-1; no definite D call. The germline V and J ends were trimmed by 8 bases and 0 bases, with 16 bases remaining between them. Germline loops: CDR1 MNHNS, CDR2 SASEGT. There are 15 residues in the CDR3. The DNA for the CDR3 is TGTGCCAGCGACGGATTAGGGCGGCTGAACACTGAAGCTTTCTTT. Protein sequence: CASDGLGRLNTEAFF.

The chain is built from TRBV28 and TRBJ2-4, with D perhaps TRBD2 (6 bases). V shed 6 bases and J shed 11 bases, with 20 bases lying between them. Germline V gives CDR1 MDHEN, CDR2 SYDVKM. The CDR3 has 14 amino acids. Written as DNA, the CDR3 is TGTGCCAGCAGAAATCCGGGTTTGGGGGAGGTTCAGTACTTC. This gives the protein CASRNPGLGEVQYF. Full variable domain (outside the CDR3, taken from reference TRBV28 and TRBJ2-4): DVKVTQSSRYLVKRTGEKVFLECVQDMDHENMFWYRQDPGLGLRLIYFSYDVKMKEKGDIPEGYSVSREKKERFSLILESASTNQTSMYLCASRNPGLGEVQYFGAGTRLSVL.

The chain uses TRBV5-1 and TRBJ1-1, with D possibly being TRBD1 (5 bases). V was clipped by 0 bases and J by 13 bases, with 16 bases between them. Germline V gene sequence: CDR1 SGHRS, CDR2 YFSETQ. This CDR3 contains 13 residues. The CDR3 DNA follows: TGCGCCAGCAGCTTGGCTCTGGGGGAGCTAGGTTTCTTT. Amino acids: CASSLALGELGFF.

The chain has TRBV5-1 and TRBJ2-1; D might be TRBD2 (6 bases). CDR1 is SGHRS and CDR2 is YFSETQ in the germline V gene. Trimming pared 0 bases from V and 1 base from J, leaving 14 bases between. The CDR3 covers 17 residues. The CDR3 loop is CASSLVPVADSYNEQFF. The CDR3 nucleotides read TGCGCCAGCAGCTTGGTACCAGTAGCGGATTCCTACAATGAGCAGTTCTTC. Variable domain in full (rest from reference TRBV5-1 and TRBJ2-1): KAGVTQTPRYLIKTRGQQVTLSCSPISGHRSVSWYQQTPGQGLQFLFEYFSETQRNKGNFPGRFSGRQFSNSRSEMNVSTLELGDSALYLCASSLVPVADSYNEQFFGPGTRLTVL.

The CDR3 nucleotides read TGTGCCAGCAGCTCGGGAGCTGGAAACACCATATATTTT. This sequence encodes CASSSGAGNTIYF. V and J are TRBV5-5 and TRBJ1-3; D ambiguous. Trimming removed 3 bases from V and 2 bases from J, with 6 bases in between. Germline V CDR1 and CDR2: SGHKS, YYEKEE (reference sequence). CDR3 size: 13 residues.

The J gene is TRBJ2-1, the V gene TRBV18; D unclear. Germline values: CDR1 KGHSH, CDR2 LQKENI. The CDR3 loop spans 15 amino acids. V dropped 5 bases and J dropped 4 bases, with 15 bases sitting between them. The CDR3 bases are TGTGCCAGCTCATCCGAACCATCGTCATACAATGAGCAGTTCTTC. Its protein product is CASSSEPSSYNEQFF.

This clone was observed a single time. The rearrangement uses TRBV15 and TRBJ1-5; D gene uncertain. The CDR3 has 15 amino acids. Trimming pared 6 bases from V and 5 bases from J, leaving 17 bases between. Germline V gives CDR1 LNHNV, CDR2 YYDKDF (reference sequence). This CDR3 reads CATRVQAHLHQPQHF. The CDR3 bases are TGTGCCACCAGGGTGCAGGCTCACCTGCATCAGCCCCAGCATTTT.

A note on this clone: This specimen includes other DNA sequences encoding the same CDR3. CDR3 sequence: CASSLGTSGVYEQYF. In DNA, the CDR3 is TGTGCCAGCAGCTTAGGTACTAGCGGGGTGTACGAGCAGTACTTC. The chain is built from TRBV7-2 and TRBJ2-7; 10 nucleotides match TRBD2. Germline V gene data show CDR1 as SGHTA and CDR2 as FQGNSA. Germline trimming cut 1 base from V and 4 bases from J; bases unmatched to any gene: 4. The length of the CDR3 is 15 residues.

The V and J genes are TRBV5-4 and TRBJ1-1; D is perhaps TRBD1 (6 bases). Germline V gene lookup returns CDR1 SGHNT and CDR2 YYREEE (reference sequence). The CDR3 is made up of 15 amino acids. The V end lost 6 bases, the J end lost 2 bases, and 17 bases lay between the germline ends. CDR3 amino acids: CASKPGDTLNTEAFF. In DNA, the CDR3 is TGTGCCAGCAAGCCGGGGGACACCCTAAACACTGAAGCTTTCTTT.